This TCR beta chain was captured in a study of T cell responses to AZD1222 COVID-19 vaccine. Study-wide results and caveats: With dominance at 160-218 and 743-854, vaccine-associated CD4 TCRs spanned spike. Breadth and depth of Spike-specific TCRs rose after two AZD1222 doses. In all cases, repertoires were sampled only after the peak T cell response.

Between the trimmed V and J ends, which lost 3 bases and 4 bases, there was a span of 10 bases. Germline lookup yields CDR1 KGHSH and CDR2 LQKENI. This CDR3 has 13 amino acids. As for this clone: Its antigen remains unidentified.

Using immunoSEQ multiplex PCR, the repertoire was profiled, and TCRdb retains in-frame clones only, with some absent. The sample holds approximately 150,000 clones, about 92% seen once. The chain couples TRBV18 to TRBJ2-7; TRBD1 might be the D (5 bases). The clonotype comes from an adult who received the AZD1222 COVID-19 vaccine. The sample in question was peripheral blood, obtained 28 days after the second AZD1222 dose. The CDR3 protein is CASSPSRQYEQYF. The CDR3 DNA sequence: TGTGCCAGCTCACCTTCGAGACAGTACGAGCAGTACTTC.